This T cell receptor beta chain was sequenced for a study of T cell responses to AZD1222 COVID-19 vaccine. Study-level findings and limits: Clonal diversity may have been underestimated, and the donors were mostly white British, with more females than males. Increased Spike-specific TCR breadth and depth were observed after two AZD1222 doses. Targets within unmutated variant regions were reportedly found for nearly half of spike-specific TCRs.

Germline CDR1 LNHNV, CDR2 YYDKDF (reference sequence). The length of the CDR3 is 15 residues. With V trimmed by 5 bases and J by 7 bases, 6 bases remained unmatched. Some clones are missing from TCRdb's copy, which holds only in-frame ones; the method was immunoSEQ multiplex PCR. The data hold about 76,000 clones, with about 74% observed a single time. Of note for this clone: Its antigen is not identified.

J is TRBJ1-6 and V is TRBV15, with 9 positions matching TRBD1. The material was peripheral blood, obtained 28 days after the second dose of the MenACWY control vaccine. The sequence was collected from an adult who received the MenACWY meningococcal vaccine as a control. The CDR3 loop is CATSLSGQGNSPLHF. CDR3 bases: TGTGCCACCAGCCTGTCGGGACAGGGAAATTCACCCCTCCACTTT.